This TCR beta chain was sequenced for a study of metastatic and nonmetastatic thyroid tumors. As for the study in general: For malignant and benign thyroid patients, tumor or nodule tissue and blood were the sources whose repertoires were compared.

Study processing details: Building a distant-metastasis classifier for papillary thyroid cancer drew on CDR3 differences across clinicopathological groups. TCRdb called clones again from the PCR reads with MiXCR. These V and J calls rely on TCRdb rather than the paper's analysis. Of some 31,000 clones listed, under 8% are singletons. At least ten counts were recorded for this clone. Its antigen is currently unknown. The study, taken as a whole, reports: Reportedly, malignant thyroid tumors had significantly higher TCR beta diversity than benign nodules, in blood and tumor.

Germline CDR1 ENHRY, CDR2 SYGVKD. Germline trimming cut 11 bases from V and 2 bases from J; bases unmatched to any gene: 9. The CDR3 is 14 amino acids. No patient had received any treatment before thyroid surgery. The V call is TRBV10-3, the J call TRBJ2-1; 7 bases align to TRBD1. The sample consisted of blood. The source of this sequence is a female donor with papillary thyroid cancer or a benign thyroid nodule (not recorded which). Some clones in this sample may be carry-over from other donors' samples. The CDR3 protein is CASRGTETYNEQFF. In DNA form, the CDR3 reads TGTGCCTCCAGGGGGACAGAGACCTACAATGAGCAGTTCTTC.